The 4 T cell receptor beta chains in this list originate from one sample, sequenced in a study of blood T cell repertoires in COVID-19. The assay was immunoSEQ multiplex PCR, and TCRdb's table has in-frame clones only and misses some. The sample contains about 240,000 clones, 81% of which appear only once. The material sequenced was peripheral blood. All receptors come from an elderly woman with COVID-19, enrolled during active disease.

This sequence joins TRBV27 and TRBJ2-7, with TRBD2 as a possible D gene (5 bases). The CDR3 loop spans 13 amino acids. V lost 5 bases and J 4 bases, leaving 12 bases between the germline ends. The germline V gene encodes CDR1 MNHEY and CDR2 SMNVEV (reference sequence). The CDR3 loop is CASSLRRTYEQYF. For the CDR3, the DNA is TGTGCCAGCAGTCTCCGACGGACTTACGAGCAGTACTTC.

The genes are TRBV5-6 and TRBJ1-1; the D is unclear. There are 15 residues in the CDR3. V was pared by 4 bases and J by 0 bases, with 13 bases between. Looked up from germline, CDR1 is SGHDT and CDR2 is YYEEEE. CDR3 amino acids: CASSGHAGLNTEAFF. CDR3 sequence (DNA): TGTGCCAGCAGCGGCCATGCGGGCTTGAACACTGAAGCTTTCTTT.

The rearrangement links TRBV6-6 to TRBJ1-6; D unclear. CDR1 MNHNY and CDR2 SVGAGI come from the germline V gene (reference sequence). This CDR3 comprises 11 residues. Trimming left V 4 bases short and J 12 bases short, with 7 bases between. Written as DNA, the CDR3 is TGTGCCAGCAGTTCCCTTTTACCCCTCCACTTT. Protein product: CASSSLLPLHF.

This clone showed up many times. The chain carries TRBV14 and TRBJ2-7, with D perhaps TRBD2 (6 bases). The V end was cut by 4 bases, the J end by 5 bases, with 18 bases between. Germline V gene lookup returns CDR1 SGHDN and CDR2 FVKESK. This CDR3 region has 15 residues. CDR3 amino acids: CASSLKRDLRNEQYF. The CDR3 region has the DNA TGTGCCAGCAGCCTCAAACGGGACTTGCGCAACGAGCAGTACTTC.